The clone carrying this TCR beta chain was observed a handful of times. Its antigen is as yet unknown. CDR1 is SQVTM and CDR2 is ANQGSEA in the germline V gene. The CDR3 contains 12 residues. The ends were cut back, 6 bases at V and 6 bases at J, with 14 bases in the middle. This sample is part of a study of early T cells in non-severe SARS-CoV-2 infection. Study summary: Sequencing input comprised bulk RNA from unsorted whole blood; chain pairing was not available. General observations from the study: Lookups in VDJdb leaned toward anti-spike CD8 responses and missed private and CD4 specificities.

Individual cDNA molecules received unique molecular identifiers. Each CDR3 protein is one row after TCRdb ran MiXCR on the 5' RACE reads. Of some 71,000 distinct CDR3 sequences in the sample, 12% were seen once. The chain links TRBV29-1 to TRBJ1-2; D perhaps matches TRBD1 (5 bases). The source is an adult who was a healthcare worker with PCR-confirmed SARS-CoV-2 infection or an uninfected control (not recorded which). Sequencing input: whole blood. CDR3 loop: CSVGTRIDGYTF. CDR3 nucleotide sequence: TGCAGCGTCGGGACCCGGATAGATGGCTACACCTTC.